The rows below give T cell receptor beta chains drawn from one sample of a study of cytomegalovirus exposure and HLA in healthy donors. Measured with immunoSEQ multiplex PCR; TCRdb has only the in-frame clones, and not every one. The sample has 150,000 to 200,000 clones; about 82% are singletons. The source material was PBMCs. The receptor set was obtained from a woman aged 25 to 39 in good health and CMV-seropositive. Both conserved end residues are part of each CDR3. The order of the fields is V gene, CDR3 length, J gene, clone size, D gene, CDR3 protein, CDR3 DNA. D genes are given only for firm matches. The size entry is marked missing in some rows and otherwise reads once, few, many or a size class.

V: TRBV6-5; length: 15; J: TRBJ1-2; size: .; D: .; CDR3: CASTRTATPSGGYTF; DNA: TGTGCCAGTACCCGGACAGCGACACCTTCGGGAGGCTACACCTTC
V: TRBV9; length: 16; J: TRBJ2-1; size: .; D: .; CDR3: CASSVGAGTTYNEQFF; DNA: TGTGCCAGCAGCGTAGGGGCAGGGACAACCTACAATGAGCAGTTCTTC
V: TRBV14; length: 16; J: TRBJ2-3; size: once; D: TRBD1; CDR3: CASSQHTGVTTDTQYF; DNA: TGTGCCAGCAGCCAACACACAGGGGTCACCACAGATACGCAGTATTTT
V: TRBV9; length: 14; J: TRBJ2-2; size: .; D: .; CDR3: CASSVGGNTGELFF; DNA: TGTGCCAGCAGCGTAGGAGGAAACACCGGGGAGCTGTTTTTT
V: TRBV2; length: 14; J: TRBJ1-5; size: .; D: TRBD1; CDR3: CASRMTGTNQPQHF; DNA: TGTGCCAGCAGGATGACAGGGACCAATCAGCCCCAGCATTTT
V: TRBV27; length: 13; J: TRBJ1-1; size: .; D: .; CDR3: CASSFDWNTEAFF; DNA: TGTGCCAGCAGTTTTGACTGGAACACTGAAGCTTTCTTT
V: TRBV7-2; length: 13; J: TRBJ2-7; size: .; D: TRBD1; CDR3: CASRGQGAYEQYF; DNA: TGTGCCAGCAGGGGACAGGGGGCTTACGAGCAGTACTTC
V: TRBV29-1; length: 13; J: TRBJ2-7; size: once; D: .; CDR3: CSVEGGETYEQYF; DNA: TGCAGCGTTGAAGGGGGGGAAACCTACGAGCAGTACTTC
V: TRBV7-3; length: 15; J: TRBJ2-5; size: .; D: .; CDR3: CASSLILGPQETQYF; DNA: TGTGCCAGCAGCTTAATATTGGGCCCACAAGAGACCCAGTACTTC
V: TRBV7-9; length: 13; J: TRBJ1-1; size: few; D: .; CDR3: CASSLVSSTEAFF; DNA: TGTGCCAGCAGCTTAGTGTCGAGCACTGAAGCTTTCTTT
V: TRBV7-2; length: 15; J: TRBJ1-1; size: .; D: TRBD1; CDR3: CASSLAGRGYTEAFF; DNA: TGTGCCAGCAGCTTAGCGGGCAGGGGGTACACTGAAGCTTTCTTT
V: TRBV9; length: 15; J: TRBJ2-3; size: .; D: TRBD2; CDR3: CASNLAGLSTDTQYF; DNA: TGTGCCAGCAACCTAGCGGGGCTTAGCACAGATACGCAGTATTTT
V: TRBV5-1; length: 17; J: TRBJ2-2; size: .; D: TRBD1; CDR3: CASSLPLGTGNTGELFF; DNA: TGCGCCAGCAGCTTGCCTCTGGGGACAGGGAACACCGGGGAGCTGTTTTTT
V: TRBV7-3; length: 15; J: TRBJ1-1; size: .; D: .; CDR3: CASSLMRIGDTEAFF; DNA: TGTGCCAGCAGCTTAATGAGGATCGGGGACACTGAAGCTTTCTTT
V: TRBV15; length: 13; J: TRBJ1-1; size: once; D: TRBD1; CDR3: CATRPGGGTEAFF; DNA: TGTGCCACCAGGCCAGGGGGCGGCACTGAAGCTTTCTTT
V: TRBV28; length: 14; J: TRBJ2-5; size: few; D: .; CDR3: CASRGYRAQETQYF; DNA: TGTGCCAGCAGGGGTTACAGGGCCCAAGAGACCCAGTACTTC
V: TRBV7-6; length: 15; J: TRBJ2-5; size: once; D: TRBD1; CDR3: CASSFLHRGQETQYF; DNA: TGTGCCAGCAGCTTCCTTCACAGGGGGCAAGAGACCCAGTACTTC
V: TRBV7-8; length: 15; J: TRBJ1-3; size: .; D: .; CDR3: CASGQTGLSGNTIYF; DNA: TGTGCCAGCGGTCAAACAGGGCTCTCTGGAAACACCATATATTTT
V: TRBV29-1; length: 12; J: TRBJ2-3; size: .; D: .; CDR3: CSGTESTDTQYF; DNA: TGCAGCGGCACAGAAAGCACAGATACGCAGTATTTT
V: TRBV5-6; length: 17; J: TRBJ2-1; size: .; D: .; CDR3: CASSLNLGAVSYNEQFF; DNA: TGTGCCAGCAGCTTGAATCTTGGGGCCGTTTCCTACAATGAGCAGTTCTTC
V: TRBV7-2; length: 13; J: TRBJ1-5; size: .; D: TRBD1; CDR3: CASSSDRRQPQHF; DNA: TGTGCCAGCAGCTCGGACAGGCGTCAGCCCCAGCATTTT
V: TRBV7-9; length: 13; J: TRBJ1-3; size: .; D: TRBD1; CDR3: CASSETGGDTIYF; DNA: TGTGCCAGCAGCGAAACAGGGGGGGACACCATATATTTT
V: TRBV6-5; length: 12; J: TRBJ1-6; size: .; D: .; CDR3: CASKYPGSPLHF; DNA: TGTGCCAGCAAATACCCCGGTTCACCCCTCCACTTT
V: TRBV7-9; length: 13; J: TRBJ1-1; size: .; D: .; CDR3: CASSLEQNTEAFF; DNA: TGTGCCAGCAGCTTAGAACAGAACACTGAAGCTTTCTTT
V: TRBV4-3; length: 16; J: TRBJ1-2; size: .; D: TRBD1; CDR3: CASSQGRATGGDGYTF; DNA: TGCGCCAGCAGCCAAGGCCGGGCGACAGGGGGCGATGGCTACACCTTC
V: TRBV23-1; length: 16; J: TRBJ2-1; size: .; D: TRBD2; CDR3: CASRRPASGRYNEQFF; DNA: TGCGCCAGCAGACGACCCGCTAGCGGGAGGTACAATGAGCAGTTCTTC
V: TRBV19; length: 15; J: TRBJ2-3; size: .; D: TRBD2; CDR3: CASSIRGRSGDTQYF; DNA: TGTGCCAGTAGTATTCGCGGGAGATCGGGAGATACGCAGTATTTT
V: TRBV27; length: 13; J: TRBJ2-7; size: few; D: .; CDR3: CASSLWPRDEQYF; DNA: TGTGCCAGCAGTTTATGGCCCCGGGACGAGCAGTACTTC
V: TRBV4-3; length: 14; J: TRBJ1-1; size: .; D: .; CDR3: CASTSWGGNTEAFF; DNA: TGCGCCAGCACCTCATGGGGGGGGAACACTGAAGCTTTCTTT
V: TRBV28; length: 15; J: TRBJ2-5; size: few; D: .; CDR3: CASSLYGRGASEQYF; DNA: TGTGCCAGCAGTTTATACGGGCGGGGAGCGTCAGAGCAGTACTTC
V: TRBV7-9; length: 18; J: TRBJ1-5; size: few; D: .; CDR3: CASSLEGGFPNSNQPQHF; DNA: TGTGCCAGCAGCTTAGAGGGAGGGTTCCCGAATAGCAATCAGCCCCAGCATTTT
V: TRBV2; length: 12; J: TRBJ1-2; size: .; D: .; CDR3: CASSGEGRGYTF; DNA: TGTGCCAGCAGTGGAGAGGGTCGCGGCTACACCTTC
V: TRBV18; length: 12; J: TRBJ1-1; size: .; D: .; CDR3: CASSPMNTEAFF; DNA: TGTGCCAGCTCACCCATGAACACTGAAGCTTTCTTT
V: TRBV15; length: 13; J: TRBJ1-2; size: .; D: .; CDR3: CATSRVSQDGYTF; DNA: TGTGCCACCAGCAGAGTCTCACAAGATGGCTACACCTTC
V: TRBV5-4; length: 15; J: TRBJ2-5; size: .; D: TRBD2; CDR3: CASSADPSGQETQYF; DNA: TGTGCCAGCAGCGCCGACCCTAGCGGTCAAGAGACCCAGTACTTC
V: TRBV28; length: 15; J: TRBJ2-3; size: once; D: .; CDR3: CASSFRQPSTDTQYF; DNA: TGTGCCAGCAGTTTTCGACAGCCAAGCACAGATACGCAGTATTTT
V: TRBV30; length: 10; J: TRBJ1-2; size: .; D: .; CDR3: CAWRLDGYTF; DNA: TGTGCCTGGAGACTAGATGGCTACACCTTC
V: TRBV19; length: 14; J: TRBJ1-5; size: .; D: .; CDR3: CASSIDLYGQPQHF; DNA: TGTGCCAGTAGTATAGATCTATATGGTCAGCCCCAGCATTTT
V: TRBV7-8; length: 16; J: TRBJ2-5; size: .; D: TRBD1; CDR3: CASSLGGGQGFEAQYF; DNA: TGTGCCAGCAGCTTAGGGGGGGGACAGGGTTTTGAGGCCCAGTACTTC
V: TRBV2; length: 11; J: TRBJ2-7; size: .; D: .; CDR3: CASSHEYEQYF; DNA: TGTGCCAGCAGTCATGAGTACGAGCAGTACTTC
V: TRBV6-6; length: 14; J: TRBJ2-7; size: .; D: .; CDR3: CASSPPGAASIPTF; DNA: TGTGCCAGCAGCCCTCCTGGGGCGGCCTCAATTCCCACCTTC
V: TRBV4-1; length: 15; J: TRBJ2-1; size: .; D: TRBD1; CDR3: CASSQGQGELDEQFF; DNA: TGCGCCAGCAGCCAGGGACAGGGGGAACTGGATGAGCAGTTCTTC
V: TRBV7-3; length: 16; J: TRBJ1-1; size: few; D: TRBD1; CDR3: CASSYFLGTVGTEAFF; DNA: TGTGCCAGCAGCTATTTCTTGGGGACAGTTGGCACTGAAGCTTTCTTT
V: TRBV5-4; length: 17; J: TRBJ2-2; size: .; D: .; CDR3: CASSPGGLQGDTGELFF; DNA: TGTGCCAGCAGCCCCGGGGGATTACAAGGGGACACCGGGGAGCTGTTTTTT
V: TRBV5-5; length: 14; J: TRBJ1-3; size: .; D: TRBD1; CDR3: CASSLQGTGNTIYF; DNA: TGTGCCAGCAGCTTACAGGGGACTGGAAACACCATATATTTT
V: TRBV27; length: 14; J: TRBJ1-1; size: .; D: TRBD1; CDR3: CASSVTGGVTEAFF; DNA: TGTGCCAGCAGTGTGACAGGGGGCGTCACTGAAGCTTTCTTT
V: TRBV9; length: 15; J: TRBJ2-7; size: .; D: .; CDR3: CASSVGRALAYEQYF; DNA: TGTGCCAGCAGCGTAGGCAGGGCGCTGGCCTACGAGCAGTACTTC
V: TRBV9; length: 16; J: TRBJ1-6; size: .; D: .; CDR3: CASSGDSSSYNSPLHF; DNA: TGTGCCAGCAGCGGGGACTCGAGCTCCTATAATTCACCCCTCCACTTT